Here is one T cell receptor beta chain with its context. TRB was amplified by touch-down multiplex PCR, primer pools A and B combined. TCRdb reworked the multiplex PCR reads into one entry per CDR3 protein, no DNA. The clone table shows about 2,800 distinct CDR3 sequences, with the ten largest holding roughly 34%. Germline V gene data show CDR1 as LGHNA and CDR2 as YSLEER. The CDR3 runs to 13 residues. Each sample's input was 200 to 300 ng genomic DNA, 30,000 to 45,000 genome equivalents. This entry comes from a study of T cell clusters in autoimmune cytopenias. These data also formed part of another study, on T cell repertoires in aging, cancer and after chemotherapy.

This TCR came from a human donor with an autoimmune cytopenia or autoimmune hepatitis (not recorded which). The chain links TRBV4-3 to TRBJ1-2. The sequencing sample was made of peripheral blood. Here the CDR3 reads CASSQDLGYGYTF.